This TCR beta chain stems from a study of blood T cell repertoires in COVID-19. Only in-frame clones appear in the TCRdb table, and some are missing; sequencing was by immunoSEQ multiplex PCR. This table has around 250,000 clones, more than 70% appearing once. This sequence was found in a man older than 75 with acute or convalescent COVID-19. The sequenced sample consisted of peripheral blood.

The CDR3 here is CASSEIRQGALEQYF. DNA for the CDR3: TGTGCCAGCAGTGAAATCCGACAGGGGGCCCTCGAGCAGTACTTC. This chain uses TRBV2 with TRBJ2-7; 10 bases line up with TRBD1. Looked up from germline, CDR1 is SNHLY and CDR2 is FYNNEI. There are 15 residues in the CDR3. Trimming took 2 bases from V and 6 from J; bases not matched to a gene: 7.